The 24 T cell receptor beta chains listed next were all sequenced from one sample in a study of blood T cell repertoires in COVID-19 (dated by TCRdb to the early 2020s). Receptor libraries were prepared by the immunoSEQ multiplex PCR assay. The table was pulled from immuneACCESS by TCRdb, which kept in-frame rearrangements only. Such tables lose some clones; where checked, under half of the loss comes from unresolved V genes, and the rest has no known cause. The sample table shows approximately 480,000 clones, and roughly 87% are seen once. The top ten clones comprise 0.7% to 1% of the sample. Specimen: peripheral blood. The receptors derive from a man between 18 and 35 years old with COVID-19, enrolled during active disease.

The J gene is TRBJ1-3, the V gene TRBV7-2; D not certain. V lost 5 bases, J lost 3 bases, and 8 bases lay in between. Germline V lookup: CDR1 SGHTA, CDR2 FQGNSA. This CDR3 spans 13 amino acids. The CDR3 spells CASSRVYGNTIYF. The CDR3 nucleotides are TGTGCCAGCAGCCGGGTCTATGGAAACACCATATATTTT.

As to this clone: In the same sample, other DNA sequences code for this CDR3. The chain carries TRBV6-5 and TRBJ2-5, with a weak D call TRBD1 (6 bases). Germline loops: CDR1 MNHEY, CDR2 SVGAGI. CDR3 length: 14 residues. Trimming shortened V by 0 bases and J by 4 bases, and 9 bases separated the two germline ends. The CDR3 protein is CASSYSTGRETQYF. The CDR3 bases are TGTGCCAGCAGTTACTCGACAGGAAGAGAGACCCAGTACTTC.

The chain combines TRBV30 with TRBJ1-1, with 7 bases that match TRBD1. The CDR3 is made up of 17 amino acids. Germline V CDR1 and CDR2: GTSNPN, SVGIG (reference sequence). Trimming at V came to 0 bases and at J to 0 bases, leaving 10 bases not matched to a gene. The CDR3 spells CAWSVRPIQGMNTEAFF. DNA for the CDR3: TGTGCCTGGAGTGTAAGGCCCATACAGGGGATGAACACTGAAGCTTTCTTT.

This clone showed up just a few times. The chain combines TRBV15 with TRBJ2-4; D gene ambiguous. The CDR3 spans 12 residues. Germline V gene sequence: CDR1 LNHNV, CDR2 YYDKDF (reference sequence). The V end was cut by 0 bases, the J end by 7 bases, with 4 bases between. Here the CDR3 reads CATSRDRNIQYF. The CDR3 nucleotides are TGTGCCACCAGCAGAGACAGGAACATTCAGTACTTC.

For this clone: Distinct nucleotide sequences in the sample also encode this CDR3. DNA for the CDR3: TGCGCCAGCAGCTTGGGACAGGGCGCAACTAATGAAAAACTGTTTTTT. As protein: CASSLGQGATNEKLFF. This chain uses TRBV5-1 with TRBJ1-4; 7 bases are a match to TRBD1. CDR3 length equals 16 residues. Germline lookup yields CDR1 SGHRS and CDR2 YFSETQ. The trim removed 0 bases at V and 0 bases at J, leaving 2 bases unmatched. Based on the CDR3 plus reference TRBV5-1 and TRBJ1-4, the full variable domain is KAGVTQTPRYLIKTRGQQVTLSCSPISGHRSVSWYQQTPGQGLQFLFEYFSETQRNKGNFPGRFSGRQFSNSRSEMNVSTLELGDSALYLCASSLGQGATNEKLFFGSGTQLSVL.

V and J are TRBV3-1 (or the pseudogene TRBV3-2) and TRBJ2-7; 7 bases are a match to TRBD1. The CDR3 is 14 amino acids. V dropped 4 bases and J dropped 4; count of bases not matched to a gene: 7. Per germline, CDR1 LGHDT and CDR2 YNNKEL (reference sequence). The CDR3 nucleotides are TGTGCCAGCAGCCCCGGGACAGAGGGGTACGAGCAGTACTTC. It translates to CASSPGTEGYEQYF.

V is TRBV21-1 and J is TRBJ2-3; TRBD2, the D gene given by the table, was not confirmed from the DNA. TRBV21-1 is a listed pseudogene. This CDR3 is built from 18 residues. The CDR3 is CASRGGQGKRLGSDTQYF. The CDR3 DNA is TGTGCCAGCCGAGGTGGACAAGGGAAGAGACTAGGCTCAGATACGCAGTATTTT.

This sequence joins TRBV5-1 and TRBJ2-5, with 10 bases fitting TRBD2. CDR1 SGHRS and CDR2 YFSETQ come from the germline V gene. This CDR3 region has 15 residues. V lost 1 base to trimming and J lost 2 bases; unmatched junction nucleotides: 2. CDR3 in DNA: TGCGCCAGCAGCTTGACTAGCGGGGTACAAGAGACCCAGTACTTC. Its translation: CASSLTSGVQETQYF.

The rearrangement uses TRBV24-1 and TRBJ2-3; D is unresolved. The CDR3 runs to 13 residues. Trimming shortened V by 3 bases and J by 2 bases, and 5 bases separated the two germline ends. CDR1 and CDR2 (germline): KGHDR, SFDVKD. Written as DNA, the CDR3 is TGTGCCACCAGTGATGGAGACACAGATACGCAGTATTTT. Its protein is CATSDGDTDTQYF.

The chain couples TRBV10-3 to TRBJ1-2; TRBD1 might be the D (6 bases). The CDR3 spans 14 residues. The V end was cut by 2 bases, the J end by 3 bases, with 10 bases between. Germline loops: CDR1 ENHRY, CDR2 SYGVKD. The CDR3 reads CAISEQGHYYGYTF. The CDR3 DNA sequence: TGTGCCATCAGTGAGCAGGGACATTACTATGGCTACACCTTC.

The chain recombines TRBV18 with TRBJ1-1; 12 positions agree with TRBD1. With V trimmed by 3 bases and J by 5 bases, 7 bases remained unmatched. This CDR3 contains 16 residues. CDR1 and CDR2 (germline): KGHSH, LQKENI. CDR3 DNA: TGTGCCAGCTCACCCGGGACAGGGGGCGCGTGGACTGAAGCTTTCTTT. Translation: CASSPGTGGAWTEAFF.

The rearrangement joins TRBV5-8 to TRBJ2-2, with 10 positions matching TRBD1. The CDR3 consists of 16 residues. The V segment lost 3 bases and the J segment 7 bases; nucleotides outside the gene matches: 9. Looked up from germline, CDR1 is SGHTS and CDR2 is YDEGEE. CDR3 bases: TGTGCCAGCAGCTACGGACAGGGGGTTGAATTCGGGGAGCTGTTTTTT. Encoded protein: CASSYGQGVEFGELFF.

This chain uses TRBV7-8 with TRBJ1-6; D might be TRBD1 (5 bases). In germline, CDR1 is SGHVS, CDR2 FQNEAQ. Trimming took off 7 bases at V and 1 base at J, with 11 bases between the two ends. The CDR3 is 15 amino acids. The CDR3 loop is CASTTDISYNSPLHF. CDR3 sequence (DNA): TGTGCCAGCACCACGGACATATCCTATAATTCACCCCTCCACTTT.

The chain employs TRBV4-1 and TRBJ1-5; the D gene is possibly TRBD1 (6 bases). V was cut by 4 bases and J by 3 bases, with 13 bases left in between. The CDR3 is 15 amino acids. CDR1 and CDR2 from the germline V gene are MGHRA and YSYEKL. The CDR3: CASSLPGQNNQPQHF. CDR3 DNA: TGCGCCAGCAGCCTTCCCGGACAGAACAATCAGCCCCAGCATTTT.

The chain uses TRBV27 and TRBJ2-5, with D unresolved. The CDR3 length is 11 residues. Germline V gene data show CDR1 as MNHEY and CDR2 as SMNVEV (reference sequence). V gave up 3 bases and J gave up 4 bases, with 3 bases separating them. CDR3 bases: TGTGCCAGCAGTTTCAGAGAGACCCAGTACTTC. Its translation is CASSFRETQYF.

Here the CDR3 reads CASRSGLAAPDTQYF. DNA of the CDR3: TGTGCCAGCAGGAGCGGACTAGCGGCCCCAGATACGCAGTATTTT. V and J are TRBV6-5 and TRBJ2-3, with TRBD2 matching 10 bases. Germline V gives CDR1 MNHEY, CDR2 SVGAGI. The CDR3 length is 15 residues. With 6 bases clipped from V and 4 bases from J, the junction kept 7 bases outside the gene matches.

J is TRBJ2-1 and V is TRBV7-8, with TRBD1 identical over 8 bases. Per germline, CDR1 SGHVS and CDR2 FQNEAQ. V gave up 4 bases and J gave up 7 bases; unmatched junction bases: 12. CDR3 length equals 16 residues. CDR3 nucleotides: TGTGCCAGCAGCTCGAAAGGGGGCAGGGGGCGGAATGAGCAGTTCTTC. It specifies CASSSKGGRGRNEQFF.

This sequence joins TRBV5-6 and TRBJ1-3; unclear D gene. V shed 3 bases and J shed 1 base, with 11 bases lying between them. From germline, CDR1 is SGHDT and CDR2 YYEEEE. The CDR3 spans 15 residues. This chain's CDR3 is CASSSYGSSGNTIYF. CDR3 sequence (DNA): TGTGCCAGCAGCTCCTACGGGTCTTCTGGAAACACCATATATTTT.

V gene TRBV6-5 combines with J gene TRBJ1-1; D is perhaps TRBD1 (6 bases). The germline CDR1 and CDR2 sequences are MNHEY and SVGAGI. V lost 1 base to trimming and J lost 7 bases, with 13 bases between them. The CDR3 totals 14 residues. The CDR3 sequence: CASSYFGQRGEAFF. The CDR3 nucleotides read TGTGCCAGCAGTTACTTCGGACAGAGGGGTGAAGCTTTCTTT.

The rearrangement joins TRBV7-2 to TRBJ1-6; the D is unclear. The CDR3 totals 15 residues. The germline CDR1 and CDR2 sequences are SGHTA and FQGNSA. V gave up 5 bases and J gave up 9 bases, with 17 bases separating them. In DNA form, the CDR3 reads TGTGCCAGCAGCCCCACCCCTACAGTGGGTTCACCCCTCCACTTT. This sequence encodes CASSPTPTVGSPLHF.

The gene calls are TRBV7-6 and TRBJ2-2; 9 bases are shared with TRBD1. Per the germline V gene, CDR1 is SGHVS and CDR2 is FNYEAQ. The CDR3 sequence is 16 residues long. V trimming: 5 bases; J trimming: 4 bases; junction bases outside the gene matches: 8. CDR3 region: CASSNWDRAGTGELFF. In nucleotides, the CDR3 is TGTGCCAGCAGCAACTGGGACAGGGCGGGCACCGGGGAGCTGTTTTTT.

This rearrangement joins TRBV5-4 to TRBJ2-2, with 13 nucleotides matching TRBD2. CDR1 and CDR2 (germline): SGHNT, YYREEE (reference sequence). V gave up 0 bases and J gave up 7 bases; unmatched junction bases: 3. The CDR3 covers 16 residues. The CDR3 region has the DNA TGTGCCAGCAGCTTGGCGACTAGCGGGAGGAGCGGGGAGCTGTTTTTT. Amino acids: CASSLATSGRSGELFF.

CDR3 DNA sequence: TGTGCCAGCAGCGAACAGGGGGGTAATTCACCCCTCCACTTT. Its translation is CASSEQGGNSPLHF. V is TRBV9 and J is TRBJ1-6; the match to TRBD1 covers 8 bases. The CDR3 spans 14 residues. CDR1 and CDR2 from the germline V gene are SGDLS and YYNGEE. J gave up 6 bases and V 3 bases, and 2 bases lay outside the gene matches.

The chain carries TRBV7-2 and TRBJ2-7; 10 bases line up with TRBD2. Per the germline V gene, CDR1 is SGHTA and CDR2 is FQGNSA. Trimming removed 5 bases from V and 3 bases from J; junction bases left unmatched: 19. CDR3 length: 19 residues. The CDR3 sequence: CASSPHGLAELITFYEQYF. In DNA form, the CDR3 reads TGTGCCAGCAGCCCACACGGACTAGCGGAGCTAATAACTTTCTACGAGCAGTACTTC.